This T cell receptor (beta chain) was recovered during a study of blood T cell repertoires in COVID-19. The V gene's germline CDR1 is LGHDT and CDR2 YNNKEL (reference sequence). The ends were cut back, 4 bases at V and 10 bases at J, with 13 bases in the middle. The CDR3 contains 12 residues. This table comes from immunoSEQ multiplex PCR, and its TCRdb copy is limited to in-frame clones, with some not included. This table holds some 140,000 clones, around 80% found once. J is TRBJ1-1 and V is TRBV3-1 (or the pseudogene TRBV3-2); no reliable D call. The sample taken for sequencing was PBMCs or T cells enriched from blood (not recorded which). The sequence was collected from a man aged 40-49 years with acute COVID-19. CDR3 bases: TGTGCCAGCAGCCCCCGAGGCGAGGGAGCTTTCTTT. It specifies CASSPRGEGAFF.